Shown below are 20 T cell receptor beta chains from a single sample sequenced in a study of blood T cell repertoires in COVID-19. Measured with immunoSEQ multiplex PCR; TCRdb has only the in-frame clones, and not every one. The profile covers roughly 330,000 clones, with about 87% appearing a single time and about 4.7% taken by the ten largest. The sequenced sample was PBMCs or T cells enriched from blood (not recorded which). These receptor sequences come from a man aged 25-40 years who had recovered from COVID-19.

The gene calls are TRBV4-1 and TRBJ2-7; TRBD1 matches at 8 bases. This CDR3 has 14 residues. CDR1 MGHRA and CDR2 YSYEKL come from the germline V gene. V trimming: 2 bases; J trimming: 5 bases; junction bases outside the gene matches: 5. CDR3 bases: TGCGCCAGCAGCCAACGGACAGGGAAGGACGAGCAGTACTTC. Protein: CASSQRTGKDEQYF.

The chain joins TRBV30 to TRBJ1-2; D unclear. With 0 bases removed from V and 3 bases from J, the gap between germline ends came to 5 bases. The CDR3 extends over 12 amino acids. Germline V gives CDR1 GTSNPN, CDR2 SVGIG (reference sequence). The DNA for the CDR3 is TGTGCCTGGAGTGTTCAGGACTATGGCTACACCTTC. This codes for CAWSVQDYGYTF.

This chain uses TRBV19 with TRBJ2-2; 9 bases match TRBD2. Looked up from germline, CDR1 is LNHDA and CDR2 is SQIVND (reference sequence). V shed 10 bases and J 3 bases; nucleotides not matched to a gene: 9. This CDR3 is built from 15 residues. The CDR3 coding sequence is TGTGCCACCTGGCAGCGGGGGGACTACACCGGGGAGCTGTTTTTT. Its protein product is CATWQRGDYTGELFF. Variable domain in full (rest from reference TRBV19 and TRBJ2-2): DGGITQSPKYLFRKEGQNVTLSCEQNLNHDAMYWYRQDPGQGLRLIYYSQIVNDFQKGDIAEGYSVSREKKESFPLTVTSAQKNPTAFYLCATWQRGDYTGELFFGEGSRLTVL.

The CDR3: CASSFTLAGYRSAQYF. As DNA, the CDR3 is TGCGCCAGCAGCTTTACACTAGCCGGGTACCGGTCGGCCCAGTACTTC. The V and J genes are TRBV5-1 and TRBJ2-5; D may be TRBD2 (6 bases). The CDR3 length is 16 residues. Deletions cut 2 bases from V and 9 bases from J, with 23 bases between. Germline loops: CDR1 SGHRS, CDR2 YFSETQ.

The chain has TRBV9 and TRBJ1-3; TRBD1 might be the D (6 bases). The germline V gene encodes CDR1 SGDLS and CDR2 YYNGEE. The CDR3 is made up of 17 amino acids. V was pared by 0 bases and J by 4 bases, with 17 bases between. The CDR3 region is CASSVALSRGPGNTIYF. CDR3 sequence (DNA): TGTGCCAGCAGCGTAGCTCTGAGCAGGGGTCCAGGAAACACCATATATTTT.

The J gene is TRBJ2-3, the V gene TRBV10-3; tentative D call: TRBD1 (6 bases). The V gene's germline CDR1 is ENHRY and CDR2 SYGVKD. The germline V and J ends were trimmed by 2 bases and 4 bases, with 10 bases remaining between them. The CDR3 is 14 residues long. The CDR3 coding sequence is TGTGCCATCAGTGAGGGGGGCCCCGCAGATACGCAGTATTTT. Residues: CAISEGGPADTQYF.

In the case of this clone: Distinct nucleotide sequences in the sample also encode this CDR3. The chain employs TRBV28 and TRBJ1-6; unclear D gene. Germline V CDR1 and CDR2: MDHEN, SYDVKM. V was pared by 2 bases and J by 6 bases, with 8 bases between. This CDR3 spans 14 amino acids. CDR3 region: CASSLGQVNSPLHF. CDR3 DNA sequence: TGTGCCAGCAGTTTAGGTCAGGTTAATTCACCCCTCCACTTT.

The rearrangement links TRBV5-6 to TRBJ2-3; 13 bases align to TRBD2. Germline assignment: CDR1 SGHDT and CDR2 YYEEEE. Unmatched junction bases numbered 5, after V lost 5 bases and J lost 2 bases. The CDR3 runs 16 residues. CDR3 DNA: TGTGCCAGCAGTTCCGGACTAGCGGGAGCCACAGATACGCAGTATTTT. This translates into CASSSGLAGATDTQYF.

The chain employs TRBV21-1 and TRBJ2-1; the table calls TRBD2, which could not be checked here. TRBV21-1 is marked as a pseudogene. This CDR3 contains 19 residues. The CDR3 sequence is CASSKERSGGANVRHEQFF. The CDR3 DNA reads TGTGCCAGCAGCAAAGAACGGAGCGGGGGGGCGAACGTACGCCATGAGCAGTTCTTC.

This chain links TRBV27 with TRBJ1-3; TRBD1 might be the D (6 bases). V was cut by 5 bases and J by 4 bases, with 15 bases left in between. The CDR3 runs to 15 residues. Germline V gene lookup returns CDR1 MNHEY and CDR2 SMNVEV (reference sequence). The DNA of the CDR3 is TGTGCCAGCAGTCTAAACAGGGTTTCGGGAAACACCATATATTTT. Its translation is CASSLNRVSGNTIYF.

CDR3 sequence: CASSPQTGKTEAFF. The CDR3 DNA reads as TGTGCCAGCAGCCCCCAGACAGGGAAGACTGAAGCTTTCTTT. This sequence joins TRBV7-9 and TRBJ1-1, with 7 bases lining up with TRBD1. Germline V gene lookup returns CDR1 SEHNR and CDR2 FQNEAQ (reference sequence). The V and J ends lost 5 bases and 5 bases, in that order; junction bases with no gene match: 8. This CDR3 is 14 amino acids long.

The genes are TRBV9 and TRBJ2-5; possible D gene TRBD2, 5 bases. The CDR3 runs to 14 residues. Germline V CDR1 and CDR2: SGDLS, YYNGEE. Trimming took 0 bases from V and 6 from J, leaving 12 bases between them. The CDR3 DNA sequence: TGTGCCAGCAGCGTAGCGGACTGGCCCCAGACCCAGTACTTC. Translating it yields CASSVADWPQTQYF. Drawing the rest from reference TRBV9 and TRBJ2-5, the complete variable domain is DSGVTQTPKHLITATGQRVTLRCSPRSGDLSVYWYQQSLDQGLQFLIQYYNGEERAKGNILERFSAQQFPDLHSELNLSSLELGDSALYFCASSVADWPQTQYFGPGTRLLVL.

The V and J genes are TRBV7-8 and TRBJ1-5, with D possibly matching TRBD1 (6 bases). This CDR3 is 14 amino acids long. V was pared by 1 base and J by 4 bases, with 8 bases between. The V gene's germline CDR1 is SGHVS and CDR2 FQNEAQ. As DNA, the CDR3 is TGTGCCAGCAGCTTAGGGACAGTTAATCAGCCCCAGCATTTT. This sequence encodes CASSLGTVNQPQHF.

The chain couples TRBV13 to TRBJ1-1, with a tentative D call TRBD1 (5 bases). CDR3 size: 14 residues. Germline-derived CDR1 and CDR2 are PRHDT and FYEKMQ (reference sequence). Trimming pared 4 bases from V and 1 base from J, leaving 10 bases between. CDR3 bases: TGTGCCAGCAGCTCCACCGGGGGGAACACTGAAGCTTTCTTT. Translation: CASSSTGGNTEAFF.

The chain combines TRBV6-6 with TRBJ1-6; the D is unclear. There are 12 residues in the CDR3. V lost 5 bases, J lost 7 bases, and 6 bases lay in between. Germline CDR1 reads MNHNY; CDR2 reads SVGAGI (reference sequence). CDR3: CASSNLNSPLHF. In DNA, the CDR3 is TGTGCCAGCAGTAATCTCAATTCACCCCTCCACTTT.

V usage is TRBV9 and J usage is TRBJ2-7; 7 bases line up with TRBD1. CDR3 length: 13 amino acids. After removal of 4 bases from V and 3 bases from J, the junction contained 4 bases not matched to a gene. CDR1 and CDR2 (germline): SGDLS, YYNGEE. CDR3 amino acids: CASSPGQFYEQYF. The CDR3 nucleotides read TGTGCCAGCAGCCCGGGACAGTTCTACGAGCAGTACTTC.

This chain joins TRBV28 and TRBJ1-4; 9 nucleotides match TRBD1. V dropped 6 bases and J dropped 8; count of bases not matched to a gene: 7. The CDR3 has 14 residues. The germline V gene encodes CDR1 MDHEN and CDR2 SYDVKM. The CDR3 reads CASRTGQGWEKLFF. DNA of the CDR3: TGTGCCAGCAGGACGGGACAGGGTTGGGAAAAACTGTTTTTT. The complete variable domain, with remaining parts taken from reference TRBV28 and TRBJ1-4, reads DVKVTQSSRYLVKRTGEKVFLECVQDMDHENMFWYRQDPGLGLRLIYFSYDVKMKEKGDIPEGYSVSREKKERFSLILESASTNQTSMYLCASRTGQGWEKLFFGSGTQLSVL.

The chain uses TRBV19 and TRBJ2-7; no clear D. V lost 6 bases and J lost 7, with 13 bases in between. The germline gives CDR1 LNHDA, CDR2 SQIVND (reference sequence). The CDR3 loop spans 12 amino acids. The CDR3 DNA sequence: TGTGCCAGTAGCCCGAGGTCGTCAGAGCAGTACTTC. It translates to CASSPRSSEQYF.

The chain employs TRBV7-9 and TRBJ1-5; D perhaps matches TRBD1 (6 bases). Germline CDR1 reads SEHNR; CDR2 reads FQNEAQ (reference sequence). The V end lost 5 bases, the J end lost 7 bases, and 12 bases lay between the germline ends. The CDR3 contains 13 residues. CDR3 in DNA: TGTGCCAGCAGCGCAACCACAGGGCAGCCCCAGCATTTT. This translates into CASSATTGQPQHF.

The gene calls are TRBV6-6 and TRBJ2-1; D not resolved. The germline V and J ends were trimmed by 0 bases and 7 bases, with 4 bases remaining between them. Per the germline V gene, CDR1 is MNHNY and CDR2 is SVGAGI (reference sequence). The CDR3 is made up of 12 amino acids. The CDR3 is CASSYSSNEQFF. CDR3 nucleotide sequence: TGTGCCAGCAGTTACTCCTCGAATGAGCAGTTCTTC.